This TCR beta chain came from a study of blood T cell repertoires in COVID-19. As for the study in general: Researchers got acute and convalescent COVID-19 samples from the United States, Italy and Spain. In each case, the material was cDNA or gDNA derived from T cells, B-cell-depleted T cells, or PBMCs.

The germline V gene has CDR1 SGHNT and CDR2 YYREEE (reference sequence). CDR3 length equals 13 residues. V was pared by 1 base and J by 8 bases, with 10 bases between. The repertoire was sequenced with immunoSEQ multiplex PCR; TCRdb's copy has only in-frame clones and lacks some. The sample records under 250,000 clones, 80% to 90% being singletons. This TCR was recovered from a human donor in a cohort sampled during active COVID-19. Sequenced input: peripheral blood. V is TRBV5-4 and J is TRBJ2-1; D uncertain. The chain's CDR3 is CASSLWPSHEQFF. CDR3 sequence (DNA): TGTGCCAGCAGCTTGTGGCCTTCCCATGAGCAGTTCTTC. The full variable domain, rest sourced from reference TRBV5-4 and TRBJ2-1, is ETGVTQSPTHLIKTRGQQVTLRCSSQSGHNTVSWYQQALGQGPQFIFQYYREEENGRGNFPPRFSGLQFPNYSSELNVNALELDDSALYLCASSLWPSHEQFFGPGTRLTVL.